Each of the 30 T cell receptor beta chains below was sequenced from the same sample in a study of blood T cell repertoires in COVID-19. The method was immunoSEQ multiplex PCR; TCRdb's version includes in-frame clones alone and lacks a portion of them. This sample has 90,000 to 100,000 clones, with approximately 83% found just once. Material for sequencing was peripheral blood. The receptor set was obtained from a man between 60 and 75 years old with acute or convalescent COVID-19.

This sequence joins TRBV6-5 and TRBJ2-5; D uncertain. This CDR3 comprises 14 residues. The V gene lost 2 bases and the J gene lost 0 bases, with 7 bases spanning the gap. Germline V gives CDR1 MNHEY, CDR2 SVGAGI. The DNA of the CDR3 is TGTGCCAGCAGTTACGGTACAGACCAAGAGACCCAGTACTTC. The encoded protein is CASSYGTDQETQYF.

This sequence joins TRBV30 and TRBJ1-4; 9 bases align to TRBD1. The CDR3 spans 14 residues. V dropped 2 bases and J dropped 6; count of bases not matched to a gene: 4. From germline, CDR1 is GTSNPN and CDR2 SVGIG (reference sequence). This CDR3 reads CAWSSWDRDEKLFF. CDR3 in DNA: TGTGCCTGGAGTTCTTGGGACAGGGATGAAAAACTGTTTTTT.

V is TRBV6-5 and J is TRBJ2-2; 7 bases agree with TRBD1. The CDR3 consists of 13 residues. The germline CDR1 and CDR2 sequences are MNHEY and SVGAGI. V was pared by 5 bases and J by 6 bases, with 3 bases of the junction left unmatched. CDR3 residues: CASSQQGAGELFF. The CDR3 nucleotides read TGTGCCAGCAGTCAGCAGGGGGCCGGGGAGCTGTTTTTT.

The chain joins TRBV7-2 to TRBJ1-2; TRBD1 matches at 7 bases. V dropped 5 bases and J dropped 9; count of bases not matched to a gene: 12. This CDR3 is 14 amino acids long. Germline-derived CDR1 and CDR2 are SGHTA and FQGNSA. The CDR3 loop is CASSEGQAIISYTF. CDR3 in DNA: TGTGCCAGCAGCGAAGGACAGGCTATTATAAGCTACACCTTC. Full variable domain (remainder filled in from reference TRBV7-2 and TRBJ1-2): GAGVSQSPSNKVTEKGKDVELRCDPISGHTALYWYRQSLGQGLEFLIYFQGNSAPDKSGLPSDRFSAERTGGSVSTLTIQRTQQEDSAVYLCASSEGQAIISYTFGSGTRLTVV.

The gene calls are TRBV5-1 and TRBJ1-6; 9 bases match TRBD1. After removal of 3 bases from V and 11 bases from J, the junction contained 6 bases not matched to a gene. Germline-derived CDR1 and CDR2 are SGHRS and YFSETQ. The CDR3 length is 14 residues. The CDR3 DNA is TGCGCCAGCAGCTCCGGACAGGGGAGCCCACCCCTCCACTTT. Translating gives CASSSGQGSPPLHF. Together with reference TRBV5-1 and TRBJ1-6, the CDR3 gives the full variable domain: KAGVTQTPRYLIKTRGQQVTLSCSPISGHRSVSWYQQTPGQGLQFLFEYFSETQRNKGNFPGRFSGRQFSNSRSEMNVSTLELGDSALYLCASSSGQGSPPLHFGNGTRLTVT.

V usage is TRBV6-5 and J usage is TRBJ2-7; TRBD1 agrees at 9 bases. J was trimmed by 7 bases and V by 7 bases; bases with no gene match: 11. Germline V gene sequence: CDR1 MNHEY, CDR2 SVGAGI. The CDR3 extends over 14 amino acids. CDR3 DNA sequence: TGTGCCAGCACATCGGACAGGGGAACTAGGGAGCAGTACTTC. Its protein is CASTSDRGTREQYF.

V is TRBV5-8 and J is TRBJ1-3; 10 nucleotides align to TRBD1. The germline gives CDR1 SGHTS, CDR2 YDEGEE. The CDR3 runs 15 residues. Trimming at V came to 1 base and at J to 8 bases, leaving 6 bases not matched to a gene. The CDR3 is CASSLWTGGRDTIYF. The CDR3 nucleotides are TGTGCCAGCAGCTTGTGGACAGGGGGACGAGACACCATATATTTT.

This clone was counted only a few times. The rearrangement links TRBV7-9 to TRBJ1-2; tentatively, D is TRBD1 (6 bases). Germline V lookup: CDR1 SEHNR, CDR2 FQNEAQ (reference sequence). V was shortened by 0 bases and J by 14 bases, with 13 bases between the two germline ends. The CDR3 contains 12 residues. The CDR3 DNA follows: TGTGCCAGCAGCTTAGCACAGGGCTTGGGGACCTTC. The encoded protein is CASSLAQGLGTF.

This chain joins TRBV20-1 and TRBJ2-7, with a weak D call TRBD2 (5 bases). The CDR3 extends over 11 amino acids. Germline lookup yields CDR1 DFQATT and CDR2 SNEGSKA (reference sequence). Trimming removed 1 base from V and 5 bases from J, with 6 bases in between. The CDR3 nucleotides are TGCAGTGCTAGAGGGAGGCACGAGCAGTACTTC. It translates to CSARGRHEQYF.

This clone has just a few counts. The rearrangement joins TRBV7-9 to TRBJ1-1; D gene uncertain. V shed 0 bases and J shed 1 base, with 9 bases lying between them. CDR3 size: 15 residues. Germline CDR1 is SEHNR and CDR2 is FQNEAQ (reference sequence). The DNA of the CDR3 is TGTGCCAGCAGCTTAGCGGTGGCGGGGAACACTGAAGCTTTCTTT. Protein: CASSLAVAGNTEAFF.

The CDR3: CASSATGGGYGYTF. The CDR3 coding sequence is TGTGCCAGCAGCGCTACAGGGGGCGGCTATGGCTACACCTTC. The chain links TRBV3-1 (or the pseudogene TRBV3-2) to TRBJ1-2, with 9 bases fitting TRBD1. Trimming removed 5 bases from V and 4 bases from J; junction bases left unmatched: 5. The germline CDR1 and CDR2 sequences are LGHDT and YNNKEL (reference sequence). The CDR3 totals 14 residues.

This chain connects TRBV4-3 to TRBJ1-4; 8 bases are a match to TRBD1. Germline assignment: CDR1 LGHNA and CDR2 YSLEER. CDR3 length: 15 amino acids. With 3 bases clipped from V and 5 bases from J, the junction kept 5 bases outside the gene matches. The CDR3 loop reads CASSQNRGSNEKLFF. The CDR3 bases are TGCGCCAGCAGCCAGAACAGGGGGTCCAATGAAAAACTGTTTTTT.

This clone was counted a few times. The chain couples TRBV5-1 to TRBJ1-2; 12 bases align to TRBD1. The V segment lost 0 bases and the J segment 3 bases; nucleotides outside the gene matches: 3. CDR1 and CDR2 (germline): SGHRS, YFSETQ. The CDR3 sequence is 16 residues long. The CDR3 sequence is CASSLGGTGGHYGYTF. CDR3 DNA: TGCGCCAGCAGCTTGGGTGGGACAGGGGGCCACTATGGCTACACCTTC.

The V gene is TRBV3-1 (or the pseudogene TRBV3-2), the J gene TRBJ2-7, with D maybe TRBD1 (6 bases). Germline CDR1 LGHDT, CDR2 YNNKEL (reference sequence). The CDR3 covers 15 residues. V was shortened by 1 base and J by 6 bases, with 16 bases between the two germline ends. The CDR3 here is CASSQGVQGFSEQYF. The CDR3 coding sequence is TGTGCCAGCAGCCAAGGGGTACAGGGATTTAGCGAGCAGTACTTC.

This clone was seen only a few times. The chain links TRBV7-3 to TRBJ1-3, with D possibly matching TRBD1 (6 bases). The CDR3 runs 18 residues. Germline assignment: CDR1 SGHTA and CDR2 FQGTGA. V dropped 5 bases and J dropped 3 bases, with 23 bases sitting between them. The CDR3 bases are TGTGCCAGCAGCCCACCAGGCAGGGGCATACCTCTTGGAAACACCATATATTTT. Encoded protein: CASSPPGRGIPLGNTIYF.

This clone appeared a single time. The chain carries TRBV3-1 (or the pseudogene TRBV3-2) and TRBJ2-5; 13 bases map to TRBD2. Per germline, CDR1 LGHDT and CDR2 YNNKEL (reference sequence). V was pared by 4 bases and J by 1 base, with 3 bases of the junction left unmatched. The CDR3 has 16 residues. CDR3 DNA sequence: TGTGCCAGCAGCCCCAGGACTAGCGGGGGCCAAGAGACCCAGTACTTC. It yields the protein CASSPRTSGGQETQYF.

J is TRBJ2-7 and V is TRBV25-1; D is perhaps TRBD1 (6 bases). CDR1 and CDR2 from the germline V gene are MGHDK and SYGVNS. V gave up 5 bases and J gave up 2 bases, with 13 bases separating them. The CDR3 is made up of 14 amino acids. This CDR3 is CASSSWTETYEQYF. CDR3 in DNA: TGTGCCAGCAGTTCCTGGACAGAGACCTACGAGCAGTACTTC.

The V gene is TRBV11-3, the J gene TRBJ2-7; D possibly corresponds to TRBD2 (5 bases). The CDR3 has 11 residues. The germline gives CDR1 SGHNT, CDR2 YENEEA. Trimming removed 8 bases from V and 7 bases from J, with 12 bases in between. CDR3 sequence reads: CASGLTGEQYF. The CDR3 DNA reads TGTGCCAGCGGACTGACGGGGGAGCAGTACTTC. Filled out from reference TRBV11-3 and TRBJ2-7, the complete variable domain reads EAGVVQSPRYKIIEKKQPVAFWCNPISGHNTLYWYLQNLGQGPELLIRYENEEAVDDSQLPKDRFSAERLKGVDSTLKIQPAELGDSAVYLCASGLTGEQYFGPGTRLTVT.

CDR3 nucleotide sequence: TGTGCCAGTAGTCTCTCTTTCGGTGAAGCTTTCTTT. As protein: CASSLSFGEAFF. This sequence joins TRBV19 and TRBJ1-1; D not certain. With 5 bases removed from V and 7 bases from J, the gap between germline ends came to 11 bases. Germline V gene data show CDR1 as LNHDA and CDR2 as SQIVND (reference sequence). The CDR3 contains 12 residues.

CDR3 residues: CASSQGRSGVETQYF. In DNA, the CDR3 is TGTGCCAGCAGCCAAGGACGGAGCGGGGTGGAGACCCAGTACTTC. V usage is TRBV4-2 and J usage is TRBJ2-5; TRBD2 agrees at 7 bases. Germline CDR1 LGHNA, CDR2 YNFKEQ. V was clipped by 1 base and J by 5 bases; unmatched bases: 7. The CDR3 is made up of 15 amino acids.

J is TRBJ1-2 and V is TRBV19; D perhaps matches TRBD1 (6 bases). The CDR3 runs 15 residues. V lost 3 bases and J 2 bases, leaving 13 bases between the germline ends. The germline gives CDR1 LNHDA, CDR2 SQIVND (reference sequence). CDR3 in amino acids: CASSIGAGENYGYTF. The CDR3 bases are TGTGCCAGTAGTATCGGGGCAGGGGAGAACTATGGCTACACCTTC.

V and J are TRBV5-6 and TRBJ1-2; 9 nucleotides agree with TRBD1. Unmatched junction bases numbered 4, after V lost 0 bases and J lost 4 bases. The CDR3 has 15 amino acids. Germline V gene data show CDR1 as SGHDT and CDR2 as YYEEEE. The CDR3 region is CASSLGTGALYGYTF. The CDR3 DNA follows: TGTGCCAGCAGCTTGGGGACAGGGGCCCTCTATGGCTACACCTTC.

A single count supports this clone. The rearrangement links TRBV9 to TRBJ2-7, with 12 bases aligning to TRBD1. The CDR3 spans 15 residues. J lost 2 bases, V lost 2 bases, and 2 bases had no gene match. Germline V CDR1 and CDR2: SGDLS, YYNGEE. In DNA, the CDR3 is TGTGCCAGCAGCGTGGGACAGGGGGCGACCTACGAGCAGTACTTC. Residues: CASSVGQGATYEQYF. Looking up the rest from reference TRBV9 and TRBJ2-7 gives the full variable domain: DSGVTQTPKHLITATGQRVTLRCSPRSGDLSVYWYQQSLDQGLQFLIQYYNGEERAKGNILERFSAQQFPDLHSELNLSSLELGDSALYFCASSVGQGATYEQYFGPGTRLTVT.

This clone was picked up a small number of times. CDR3 nucleotides: TGTGCCGTTAAACAGGGGGCGAACACTGAAGCTTTCTTT. Residues: CAVKQGANTEAFF. V gene TRBV19 combines with J gene TRBJ1-1; 9 nucleotides match TRBD1. Germline V lookup: CDR1 LNHDA, CDR2 SQIVND (reference sequence). There are 13 residues in the CDR3. V was pared by 11 bases and J by 1 base, with 5 bases of the junction left unmatched.

The V call is TRBV19, the J call TRBJ1-5, with 7 bases identical to TRBD1. The CDR3 totals 15 residues. The V gene's germline CDR1 is LNHDA and CDR2 SQIVND (reference sequence). The V and J ends lost 6 bases and 2 bases, in that order; junction bases with no gene match: 7. The CDR3: CASREDRWRNQPQHF. The CDR3 DNA is TGTGCCAGTAGGGAGGACAGGTGGCGCAATCAGCCCCAGCATTTT.

This clone was detected a few times. CDR3 bases: TGTGCCAGCAGTTACCTTCGACAGGGGGGCTACGAGCAGTACTTC. Translated, it gives CASSYLRQGGYEQYF. The gene calls are TRBV6-2 or TRBV6-3 and TRBJ2-7; 9 nucleotides line up with TRBD1. After removal of 2 bases from V and 3 bases from J, the junction contained 5 bases not matched to a gene. Germline V gene data show CDR1 as MNHEY and CDR2 as SVGEGT. The CDR3 extends over 15 amino acids.

The chain joins TRBV7-2 to TRBJ2-5; 7 nucleotides line up with TRBD2. This CDR3 has 16 residues. The J segment lost 9 bases and the V segment lost 1 base, leaving 14 bases of the junction unmatched. Germline V CDR1 and CDR2: SGHTA, FQGNSA. In nucleotides, the CDR3 is TGTGCCAGCAGCTTAGATAGTTGGGCGGGAGTTAGGGCCCAGTACTTC. Translating gives CASSLDSWAGVRAQYF.

The chain couples TRBV7-2 to TRBJ1-3; D may be TRBD1 (6 bases). V was cut by 5 bases and J by 0 bases, with 23 bases left in between. Per the germline V gene, CDR1 is SGHTA and CDR2 is FQGNSA. The CDR3 has 19 amino acids. The CDR3 loop is CASSQLRTDPRPSGNTIYF. CDR3 sequence (DNA): TGTGCCAGCAGCCAACTGAGGACAGACCCAAGACCCTCTGGAAACACCATATATTTT.

The chain combines TRBV5-1 with TRBJ1-2; unclear D gene. CDR1 and CDR2 from the germline V gene are SGHRS and YFSETQ. The CDR3 totals 15 residues. Trimming left V 0 bases short and J 2 bases short, with 11 bases between. CDR3 coding DNA: TGCGCCAGCAGCTTGGGAGGGCAAAGCAACTATGGCTACACCTTC. Its translation: CASSLGGQSNYGYTF.

The rearrangement links TRBV6-5 to TRBJ1-4; possible D gene TRBD1, 5 bases. The CDR3 runs to 12 residues. V lost 6 bases, J lost 5 bases, and 7 bases lay in between. Per the germline V gene, CDR1 is MNHEY and CDR2 is SVGAGI. Here the CDR3 reads CASSRQNEKLFF. In DNA, the CDR3 is TGTGCCAGCAGCAGACAGAATGAAAAACTGTTTTTT.